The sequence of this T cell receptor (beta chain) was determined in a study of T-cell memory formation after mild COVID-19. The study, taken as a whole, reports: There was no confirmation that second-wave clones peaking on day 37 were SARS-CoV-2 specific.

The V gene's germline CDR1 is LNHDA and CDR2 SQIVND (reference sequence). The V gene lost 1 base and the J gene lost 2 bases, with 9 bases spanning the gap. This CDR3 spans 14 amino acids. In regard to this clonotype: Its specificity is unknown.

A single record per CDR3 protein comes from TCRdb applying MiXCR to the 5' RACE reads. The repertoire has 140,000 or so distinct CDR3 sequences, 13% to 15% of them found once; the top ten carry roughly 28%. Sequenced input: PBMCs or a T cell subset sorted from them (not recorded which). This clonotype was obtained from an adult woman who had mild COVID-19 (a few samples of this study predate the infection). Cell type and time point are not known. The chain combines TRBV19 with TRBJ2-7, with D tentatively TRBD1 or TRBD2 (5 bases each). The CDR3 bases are TGTGCCAGTAGTATAGGGGACGGTGCCTACGAGCAGTACTTC. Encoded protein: CASSIGDGAYEQYF.